This TCR beta chain was recorded in a study of T cell changes during pregnancy in multiple sclerosis. Some clones are missing from TCRdb's copy, which holds only in-frame ones; the method was immunoSEQ multiplex PCR. This table holds tens of thousands of clones, under 95% found once. This clone came up many times. Sequences were derived from peripheral blood, sampled in the third trimester of pregnancy. This receptor was identified in a female donor in good health, enrolled as a control in a pregnancy study.

The CDR3 region has the DNA TGTGCCAGCAGCCACGTCGTAGGACAGGAGGGCGCCGAGCAGTACTTC. Translating gives CASSHVVGQEGAEQYF. This chain connects TRBV7-3 to TRBJ2-7; D might be TRBD1 (7 bases). Germline values: CDR1 SGHTA, CDR2 FQGTGA. V shed 5 bases and J shed 6 bases, with 23 bases lying between them. The CDR3 totals 16 residues.